These 15 T cell receptor beta chains share one sample of origin, sequenced in a study of T cell changes during pregnancy in multiple sclerosis. Repertoires were generated with immunoSEQ multiplex PCR, while TCRdb's copy carries only in-frame clones and drops some. The sample has about 36,000 clones; around 92% are singletons. Source: CD4+ T cells from peripheral blood mononuclear cells, taken after pregnancy. The source is a female donor with multiple sclerosis, enrolled in a pregnancy study.

V usage is TRBV27 and J usage is TRBJ2-3; 9 bases are a match to TRBD2. The junction had 2 bases not matched to a gene; V was cut back by 4 bases and J by 0 bases. Per the germline V gene, CDR1 is MNHEY and CDR2 is SMNVEV (reference sequence). CDR3 size: 15 residues. The CDR3 coding sequence is TGTGCCAGCAGTTCTAGCGGGGCTAGCACAGATACGCAGTATTTT. Encoded protein: CASSSSGASTDTQYF.

This clone appeared a single time. The J gene is TRBJ2-3, the V gene TRBV10-3, with TRBD1 identical over 8 bases. After removal of 5 bases from V and 0 bases from J, the junction contained 7 bases not matched to a gene. The germline V gene has CDR1 ENHRY and CDR2 SYGVKD. The CDR3 runs 16 residues. The DNA for the CDR3 is TGTGCCATCAGTCCCGGGACAGGATCGAGCACAGATACGCAGTATTTT. Translated: CAISPGTGSSTDTQYF.

In DNA, the CDR3 is TGTGCCAGCAGTTACGGGCGGGGACGGGAGACCCAGTACTTC. Protein product: CASSYGRGRETQYF. The V call is TRBV6-6, the J call TRBJ2-5; D perhaps matches TRBD2 (6 bases). The CDR3 is 14 amino acids. Germline V lookup: CDR1 MNHNY, CDR2 SVGAGI (reference sequence). Trimming removed 2 bases at V and 5 bases at J, with 12 bases between.

In this sample, this clone turned up a few times. The chain employs TRBV11-2 and TRBJ1-5, with 7 bases that match TRBD1. The V gene's germline CDR1 is SGHAT and CDR2 FQNNGV. This CDR3 contains 16 residues. After removal of 1 base from V and 0 bases from J, the junction contained 3 bases not matched to a gene. CDR3 residues: CASSLAGQTSNQPQHF. CDR3 in DNA: TGTGCCAGCAGCTTAGCGGGACAGACTAGCAATCAGCCCCAGCATTTT.

The gene calls are TRBV2 and TRBJ2-5, with 7 nucleotides matching TRBD1. J gave up 9 bases and V 9 bases, and 4 bases lay outside the gene matches. Germline V CDR1 and CDR2: SNHLY, FYNNEI. CDR3 size: 10 residues. The CDR3 is CARGQPAQYF. The CDR3 bases are TGTGCCAGGGGACAGCCAGCCCAGTACTTC.

The chain joins TRBV28 to TRBJ2-2; D is uncertain. The CDR3 has 14 amino acids. Germline V gives CDR1 MDHEN, CDR2 SYDVKM. The V end was cut by 4 bases, the J end by 3 bases, with 9 bases between. The CDR3 loop reads CASSSHWYTGELFF. In DNA form, the CDR3 reads TGTGCCAGCAGTTCTCACTGGTACACCGGGGAGCTGTTTTTT.

There are a few counts of this clone. The V call is TRBV27, the J call TRBJ1-2; perhaps TRBD1 as D (6 bases). The ends were cut back, 3 bases at V and 7 bases at J, with 18 bases in the middle. CDR3 size: 15 residues. The V gene's germline CDR1 is MNHEY and CDR2 SMNVEV (reference sequence). CDR3 bases: TGTGCCAGCAGTTTCGCCAGGGGACATGCAACTGGCTACACCTTC. This gives the protein CASSFARGHATGYTF.

This chain uses TRBV18 with TRBJ2-1, with D tentatively TRBD1 (6 bases). V was shortened by 0 bases and J by 7 bases, with 10 bases between the two germline ends. CDR3 length: 14 amino acids. Germline V gene sequence: CDR1 KGHSH, CDR2 LQKENI. In DNA, the CDR3 is TGTGCCAGCTCACCACCGGACAGAAGGAATGAGCAGTTCTTC. Protein: CASSPPDRRNEQFF. The entire variable domain, with the rest obtained from reference TRBV18 and TRBJ2-1, is as follows: NAGVMQNPRHLVRRRGQEARLRCSPMKGHSHVYWYRQLPEEGLKFMVYLQKENIIDESGMPKERFSAEFPKEGPSILRIQQVVRGDSAAYFCASSPPDRRNEQFFGPGTRLTVL.

The J gene is TRBJ2-7, the V gene TRBV11-3; unclear D gene. The V end was cut by 1 base, the J end by 0 bases, with 7 bases between. The CDR3 loop spans 14 amino acids. From germline, CDR1 is SGHNT and CDR2 YENEEA. The CDR3 coding sequence is TGTGCCAGCAGCTTAGGAGCTAACTCCTACGAGCAGTACTTC. This translates into CASSLGANSYEQYF.

The rearrangement joins TRBV19 to TRBJ1-1; TRBD1 is a possible D gene (5 bases). V lost 5 bases and J lost 4, with 17 bases in between. The germline gives CDR1 LNHDA, CDR2 SQIVND (reference sequence). The CDR3 spans 15 residues. CDR3 region: CASSLNLGGSTEAFF. In DNA, the CDR3 is TGTGCCAGTAGTTTGAACCTGGGGGGTAGCACTGAAGCTTTCTTT.

The chain links TRBV28 to TRBJ1-5; 11 bases are shared with TRBD1. Trimming cost V 8 bases and J 4 bases; bases outside gene matches: 13. CDR1 and CDR2 from the germline V gene are MDHEN and SYDVKM. The CDR3 is 17 residues long. CDR3 loop: CASLRDRGKEGNQPQHF. DNA for the CDR3: TGTGCCAGCCTCCGGGACAGGGGGAAGGAGGGGAATCAGCCCCAGCATTTT. Full variable domain (missing parts from reference TRBV28 and TRBJ1-5): DVKVTQSSRYLVKRTGEKVFLECVQDMDHENMFWYRQDPGLGLRLIYFSYDVKMKEKGDIPEGYSVSREKKERFSLILESASTNQTSMYLCASLRDRGKEGNQPQHFGDGTRLSIL.

CDR3 residues: CASSRGSKEETQYF. The CDR3 nucleotides read TGCGCCAGCAGCAGGGGGAGCAAAGAAGAGACCCAGTACTTC. The chain carries TRBV5-1 and TRBJ2-5; D possibly corresponds to TRBD1 (6 bases). The V and J ends lost 4 bases and 3 bases respectively, with 13 bases between them. Germline values: CDR1 SGHRS, CDR2 YFSETQ. The CDR3 has 14 residues.

This chain connects TRBV7-8 to TRBJ1-2, with D possibly being TRBD1 (6 bases). In germline, CDR1 is SGHVS, CDR2 FQNEAQ. The CDR3 sequence is 14 residues long. The V end lost 5 bases, the J end lost 0 bases, and 10 bases lay between the germline ends. DNA for the CDR3: TGTGCCAGCAGCATGGGACACTCTAACTATGGCTACACCTTC. It translates to CASSMGHSNYGYTF.

This clone was seen only once. V gene TRBV19 combines with J gene TRBJ2-5; TRBD1 is a possible D gene (6 bases). From germline, CDR1 is LNHDA and CDR2 SQIVND (reference sequence). The length of the CDR3 is 14 residues. The V end was cut by 4 bases, the J end by 7 bases, with 16 bases between. Written as DNA, the CDR3 is TGTGCCAGTAGTACTTATGGGGGCGGCGGGACCCAGTACTTC. Translating it yields CASSTYGGGGTQYF.

V is TRBV4-1 and J is TRBJ2-7, with 11 nucleotides matching TRBD1. CDR3 length: 16 residues. V was clipped by 3 bases and J by 2 bases; unmatched bases: 6. Per the germline V gene, CDR1 is MGHRA and CDR2 is YSYEKL. As DNA, the CDR3 is TGCGCCAGCAGCCATGCGGGACAGGGGGTTACCTACGAGCAGTACTTC. Its translation: CASSHAGQGVTYEQYF.